The 9 T cell receptor beta chains reported below all come from one sample, sequenced in a study of neoadjuvant anti-PD-1 for oral cavity cancer. Specified time point: after neoadjuvant nivolumab, at surgical resection. TCRdb keeps only in-frame clones here, not all; method: immunoSEQ multiplex PCR. The sample consists of around 15,000 clones, 36% of them appearing once. Source: tumor tissue, taken after nivolumab (anti-PD-1) treatment. The receptors shown here come from a person between 40 and 80 years old with oral cavity squamous cell carcinoma.

V gene TRBV7-8 combines with J gene TRBJ1-1, with no clear D. V lost 5 bases and J lost 5, with 9 bases in between. The CDR3 sequence is 12 residues long. In germline, CDR1 is SGHVS, CDR2 FQNEAQ. The CDR3 reads CASSEDITEAFF. As DNA, the CDR3 is TGTGCCAGCAGCGAAGACATAACTGAAGCTTTCTTT. Together with reference TRBV7-8 and TRBJ1-1, the CDR3 gives the full variable domain: GAGVSQSPRYKVAKRGQDVALRCDPISGHVSLFWYQQALGQGPEFLTYFQNEAQLDKSGLPSDRFFAERPEGSVSTLKIQRTQQEDSAVYLCASSEDITEAFFGQGTRLTVV.

The gene calls are TRBV27 and TRBJ1-4, with D possibly matching TRBD1 (5 bases). This CDR3 is built from 13 residues. Deletions cut 4 bases from V and 6 bases from J, with 9 bases between. Germline CDR1 MNHEY, CDR2 SMNVEV (reference sequence). CDR3 sequence (DNA): TGTGCCAGCAGTTCCCAGGGAGATGAAAAACTGTTTTTT. Encoded protein: CASSSQGDEKLFF.

The chain joins TRBV11-2 to TRBJ1-2, with D perhaps matching TRBD1 (5 bases). This CDR3 has 11 residues. Germline CDR1 is SGHAT and CDR2 is FQNNGV. Trimming removed 5 bases at V and 7 bases at J, with 8 bases between. CDR3 sequence reads: CASSPGIGYTF. The CDR3 region has the DNA TGTGCCAGCAGCCCAGGGATTGGCTACACCTTC.

The gene calls are TRBV11-2 and TRBJ2-1; 11 positions agree with TRBD2. The germline V gene has CDR1 SGHAT and CDR2 FQNNGV. Trimming cost V 6 bases and J 10 bases; bases outside gene matches: 8. CDR3 length: 14 amino acids. The CDR3 region is CASRPSGGTREQFF. The DNA of the CDR3 is TGTGCCAGCAGACCTAGCGGGGGGACGCGGGAGCAGTTCTTC. The entire variable domain, with the rest obtained from reference TRBV11-2 and TRBJ2-1, is as follows: EAGVAQSPRYKIIEKRQSVAFWCNPISGHATLYWYQQILGQGPKLLIQFQNNGVVDDSQLPKDRFSAERLKGVDSTLKIQPAKLEDSAVYLCASRPSGGTREQFFGPGTRLTVL.

The rearrangement joins TRBV7-2 to TRBJ1-2, with unresolved D. The CDR3 sequence is 14 residues long. V was trimmed by 5 bases and J by 5 bases, leaving 15 bases between them. In germline, CDR1 is SGHTA, CDR2 FQGNSA. The CDR3 loop reads CASSPATRRYGYTF. CDR3 in DNA: TGTGCCAGCAGCCCCGCGACCCGGCGGTATGGCTACACCTTC.

The J gene is TRBJ1-1, the V gene TRBV7-8; possible D gene TRBD1, 6 bases. CDR3 length: 16 amino acids. The V end lost 1 base, the J end lost 1 base, and 13 bases lay between the germline ends. The germline gives CDR1 SGHVS, CDR2 FQNEAQ. The CDR3 is CASSLGQGRPNTEAFF. CDR3 in DNA: TGTGCCAGCAGCTTAGGGCAGGGGAGACCGAACACTGAAGCTTTCTTT.

This clone was picked up a small number of times. CDR3 protein: CATQGGGGRNEQFF. The DNA of the CDR3 is TGCGCCACCCAGGGAGGGGGGGGTCGGAATGAGCAGTTCTTC. This chain links TRBV5-1 with TRBJ2-1, with a possible D match to TRBD2 (7 bases). The V gene lost 9 bases and the J gene lost 7 bases, with 20 bases spanning the gap. The length of the CDR3 is 14 residues. Per the germline V gene, CDR1 is SGHRS and CDR2 is YFSETQ.

This clone showed up just a few times. In DNA form, the CDR3 reads TGTGCCAGCGGTACAAACACCGGGGAGCTGTTTTTT. It specifies CASGTNTGELFF. The chain employs TRBV5-5 and TRBJ2-2; D not resolved. From germline, CDR1 is SGHKS and CDR2 YYEKEE (reference sequence). Trimming removed 7 bases at V and 2 bases at J, with 6 bases between. The CDR3 is 12 amino acids.

This clone was counted between two and nine times. The chain combines TRBV27 with TRBJ1-6; TRBD1 aligns across 10 bases. Trimming took 4 bases from V and 8 from J; bases not matched to a gene: 5. Germline V gene data show CDR1 as MNHEY and CDR2 as SMNVEV (reference sequence). This CDR3 is built from 15 residues. The CDR3 sequence is CASSSWDRGDSPLHF. The CDR3 DNA sequence: TGTGCCAGCAGTTCTTGGGACAGGGGAGATTCACCCCTCCACTTT.